Listed here is a single T cell receptor beta chain. The entry originates in a study of blood T cell repertoires in COVID-19. As for the study in general: Donors in the United States, Italy and Spain gave samples during acute or convalescent COVID-19. T cells, B-cell-depleted T cells, or PBMCs provided the cDNA or gDNA that served as material.

Germline loops: CDR1 MNHEY, CDR2 SVGAGI. CDR3 length: 14 residues. V lost 4 bases, J lost 1 base, and 10 bases lay in between. Original analysis: Scientists estimated how many nucleated cells there were by amplifying reference gene primers. TCRdb's table, derived via immunoSEQ multiplex PCR, lists solely in-frame clones and lacks some. That table gives V, J and clone size, and the DNA gave D and trimming. The sample comprises about 120,000 clones, 78% of which are singletons, and 2.3% rests with the top ten. This receptor was obtained from a man aged 70 or older with acute or convalescent COVID-19. The specimen sequenced was peripheral blood. The rearrangement uses TRBV6-5 and TRBJ1-1, with D perhaps TRBD1 (5 bases). CDR3 amino acids: CASSSRQQNTEAFF. As DNA, the CDR3 is TGTGCCAGCAGTTCTCGACAGCAGAACACTGAAGCTTTCTTT.